This is a list of T cell receptor beta chains from one sample in a study of CD8 T cells in ankylosing spondylitis. TCRdb re-called the 5' RACE reads through MiXCR, storing one row per CDR3 protein. The sample lists around 28,000 distinct CDR3 sequences, more than 25% seen once, with less than 55% in the top ten. Sequencing was carried out using synovial fluid, either unsorted or a sorted T cell fraction (not recorded which). The receptors were sampled from a male donor with ankylosing spondylitis. Each CDR3 is given with its conserved first and last residue. Fields, in order: clone size, D gene, J gene, V gene, CDR3 protein, CDR3 DNA. The D gene is left open where the match is weak. Only part of the rows carry a size: once, few, many, or a class if the clone is expanded.

clone_size: -
d_call: TRBD1
j_call: TRBJ1-1
v_call: TRBV5-1
cdr3_aa: CASSTGTGDIEAFF
cdr3_nt: TGCGCCAGCAGCACCGGGACAGGGGATATTGAAGCTTTCTTT

clone_size: -
d_call: -
j_call: TRBJ1-5
v_call: TRBV20-1
cdr3_aa: CSARDREHPVNQPQHF
cdr3_nt: TGCAGTGCTAGAGATCGGGAACACCCGGTGAACCAGCCCCAGCATTTT

clone_size: many
d_call: -
j_call: TRBJ1-1
v_call: TRBV29-1
cdr3_aa: CSVAFLDIEAFF
cdr3_nt: TGCAGCGTTGCGTTCCTGGATATTGAAGCTTTCTTT

clone_size: -
d_call: TRBD1
j_call: TRBJ2-5
v_call: TRBV12-3/TRBV12-4
cdr3_aa: CASRFWTGEETQYF
cdr3_nt: TGTGCCAGCAGATTTTGGACAGGGGAAGAGACCCAGTACTTC

clone_size: -
d_call: -
j_call: TRBJ2-2
v_call: TRBV15
cdr3_aa: CATRAGLLTGELFF
cdr3_nt: TGTGCCACCAGAGCGGGTCTGCTCACCGGGGAGCTGTTTTTT

clone_size: -
d_call: -
j_call: TRBJ1-2
v_call: TRBV12-3/TRBV12-4
cdr3_aa: CASSFYLDYGYTF
cdr3_nt: TGTGCCAGCAGTTTTTACCTGGACTATGGCTACACCTTC

clone_size: -
d_call: -
j_call: TRBJ2-5
v_call: TRBV30
cdr3_aa: CAWSFAGWETQYF
cdr3_nt: TGTGCCTGGAGTTTTGCGGGATGGGAGACCCAGTACTTC

clone_size: once
d_call: TRBD2
j_call: TRBJ2-1
v_call: TRBV7-8
cdr3_aa: CASTHTGTSGESSSYNEQFF
cdr3_nt: TGTGCCAGCACCCACACCGGGACTAGCGGGGAGTCGAGCTCCTACAATGAGCAGTTCTTC

clone_size: -
d_call: -
j_call: TRBJ2-5
v_call: TRBV5-6
cdr3_aa: CASGAWRPRVKETQYF
cdr3_nt: TGTGCCAGCGGGGCTTGGAGACCCAGGGTGAAAGAGACCCAGTACTTC

clone_size: few
d_call: -
j_call: TRBJ1-5
v_call: TRBV10-3
cdr3_aa: CAISESLQDPTNQPQHF
cdr3_nt: TGTGCCATCAGTGAGTCTTTACAGGACCCAACCAATCAGCCCCAGCATTTT

clone_size: few
d_call: -
j_call: TRBJ2-2
v_call: TRBV7-9
cdr3_aa: CASTRQENTGELFF
cdr3_nt: TGTGCCAGCACCAGACAGGAGAACACCGGGGAGCTGTTTTTT

clone_size: -
d_call: -
j_call: TRBJ1-2
v_call: TRBV28
cdr3_aa: CASTPGPLNYGYTF
cdr3_nt: TGTGCCAGCACCCCGGGACCACTAAACTATGGCTACACCTTC

clone_size: -
d_call: -
j_call: TRBJ1-2
v_call: TRBV21-1
cdr3_aa: CASIRRTGWHGYTF
cdr3_nt: TGTGCCAGCATCCGACGGACAGGGTGGCATGGCTACACCTTC

clone_size: -
d_call: -
j_call: TRBJ1-1
v_call: TRBV10-3
cdr3_aa: CAISENVGAGNTEAFF
cdr3_nt: TGTGCCATCAGTGAGAACGTGGGGGCCGGGAACACTGAAGCTTTCTTT

clone_size: few
d_call: -
j_call: TRBJ2-3
v_call: TRBV5-1
cdr3_aa: CASSWSKPGSLVEQYF
cdr3_nt: TGCGCCAGCAGCTGGAGTAAACCGGGGTCTCTGGTAGAGCAGTATTTT

clone_size: -
d_call: TRBD1
j_call: TRBJ2-3
v_call: TRBV12-3/TRBV12-4
cdr3_aa: CASSFTGTETDTQYF
cdr3_nt: TGTGCCAGCAGCTTTACTGGGACAGAGACAGATACGCAGTATTTT

clone_size: -
d_call: TRBD1
j_call: TRBJ1-1
v_call: TRBV5-1
cdr3_aa: CASSETGDWTEAFF
cdr3_nt: TGCGCCAGCAGCGAGACAGGGGATTGGACTGAAGCTTTCTTT

clone_size: -
d_call: TRBD2
j_call: TRBJ2-3
v_call: TRBV7-9
cdr3_aa: CASSSGLATRDTQYF
cdr3_nt: TGTGCCAGCAGCTCCGGACTAGCTACAAGGGATACGCAGTATTTT

clone_size: many
d_call: -
j_call: TRBJ1-6
v_call: TRBV5-5
cdr3_aa: CASSLRGILYNSPLHF
cdr3_nt: TGTGCCAGCAGCTTGAGGGGGATCCTCTATAATTCACCCCTCCACTTT

clone_size: few
d_call: TRBD2
j_call: TRBJ2-1
v_call: TRBV20-1
cdr3_aa: CSARDLTSGSKYNEQFF
cdr3_nt: TGCAGTGCTAGAGATCTGACTAGCGGGAGTAAATACAATGAGCAGTTCTTC

clone_size: few
d_call: TRBD2
j_call: TRBJ2-1
v_call: TRBV12-3/TRBV12-4
cdr3_aa: CASSREVYNEQFF
cdr3_nt: TGTGCCAGCAGTCGGGAGGTTTACAATGAGCAGTTCTTC

clone_size: -
d_call: TRBD2
j_call: TRBJ2-1
v_call: TRBV6-1
cdr3_aa: CASSTRTSRLHEQFF
cdr3_nt: TGTGCCAGCAGTACCAGGACTAGTAGGCTCCATGAGCAGTTCTTC

clone_size: -
d_call: -
j_call: TRBJ2-2
v_call: TRBV12-3/TRBV12-4
cdr3_aa: CASSPPRDSLPGSCFF
cdr3_nt: -

clone_size: -
d_call: -
j_call: TRBJ2-7
v_call: TRBV20-1
cdr3_aa: CSARDLAEGGYEQYF
cdr3_nt: TGCAGTGCTAGAGATCTAGCGGAGGGGGGCTACGAGCAGTACTTC

clone_size: many
d_call: -
j_call: TRBJ2-5
v_call: TRBV27
cdr3_aa: CASSPEGETQYF
cdr3_nt: TGTGCCAGCAGTCCTGAGGGGGAGACCCAGTACTTC

clone_size: once
d_call: TRBD2
j_call: TRBJ2-1
v_call: TRBV6-2/TRBV6-3
cdr3_aa: CASSYSVAGEHNEQFF
cdr3_nt: TGTGCCAGCAGTTACTCAGTAGCGGGAGAACACAATGAGCAGTTCTTC

clone_size: few
d_call: -
j_call: TRBJ2-1
v_call: TRBV11-2
cdr3_aa: CASSLDDQDPLGFDNEQFF
cdr3_nt: TGTGCCAGCAGCTTAGATGATCAGGACCCGCTCGGCTTTGACAATGAGCAGTTCTTC

clone_size: -
d_call: -
j_call: TRBJ1-3
v_call: TRBV30
cdr3_aa: CAWMVGNTIYF
cdr3_nt: TGTGCCTGGATGGTTGGAAACACCATATATTTT

clone_size: few
d_call: TRBD1
j_call: TRBJ2-7
v_call: TRBV5-1
cdr3_aa: CASSLGTGEEWEQYF
cdr3_nt: TGCGCCAGCAGCTTGGGGACAGGGGAAGAGTGGGAGCAGTACTTC

clone_size: -
d_call: -
j_call: TRBJ2-7
v_call: TRBV2
cdr3_aa: CASIVQGYEQYF
cdr3_nt: TGTGCCAGCATCGTACAGGGTTACGAGCAGTACTTC

clone_size: few
d_call: -
j_call: TRBJ2-1
v_call: TRBV24-1
cdr3_aa: CATGRDNEQFF
cdr3_nt: TGTGCCACCGGCAGGGACAATGAGCAGTTCTTC

clone_size: -
d_call: TRBD1
j_call: TRBJ1-1
v_call: TRBV10-3
cdr3_aa: CASRQGGTEAFF
cdr3_nt: TGTGCCAGTAGACAGGGCGGGACTGAAGCTTTCTTT

clone_size: -
d_call: -
j_call: TRBJ2-5
v_call: TRBV6-1
cdr3_aa: CASRQLGQETQYF
cdr3_nt: TGTGCCAGCAGGCAACTAGGACAAGAGACCCAGTACTTC

clone_size: few
d_call: TRBD2
j_call: TRBJ2-2
v_call: TRBV6-1
cdr3_aa: CASNVLAGGTGELFF
cdr3_nt: TGTGCCAGCAACGTACTAGCGGGAGGCACCGGGGAGCTGTTTTTT

clone_size: few
d_call: TRBD1
j_call: TRBJ2-1
v_call: TRBV12-3/TRBV12-4
cdr3_aa: CASTDTGAYNEQFF
cdr3_nt: TGTGCCAGCACCGACACAGGGGCTTACAATGAGCAGTTCTTC

clone_size: -
d_call: -
j_call: TRBJ2-1
v_call: TRBV7-9
cdr3_aa: CASSLARGVYNEQFF
cdr3_nt: TGTGCCAGCAGCTTGGCGCGCGGGGTTTACAATGAGCAGTTCTTC

clone_size: many
d_call: -
j_call: TRBJ2-4
v_call: TRBV5-1
cdr3_aa: CASSSRDSYRAKNIQYF
cdr3_nt: TGCGCCAGCAGCTCCCGGGACTCATACAGAGCCAAAAACATTCAGTACTTC

clone_size: -
d_call: TRBD2
j_call: TRBJ2-1
v_call: TRBV20-1
cdr3_aa: CSARPTSGRGYNEQFF
cdr3_nt: TGCAGTGCTAGACCTACTAGCGGGAGGGGATACAATGAGCAGTTCTTC

clone_size: -
d_call: TRBD2
j_call: TRBJ2-1
v_call: TRBV3-1
cdr3_aa: CASSQLLAENNNEQFF
cdr3_nt: TGTGCCAGCAGCCAACTCCTAGCGGAGAATAACAATGAGCAGTTCTTC

clone_size: -
d_call: -
j_call: TRBJ1-4
v_call: TRBV4-2
cdr3_aa: CASSSTNEKLFF
cdr3_nt: TGTGCCAGCAGCTCGACTAATGAAAAACTGTTTTTT

clone_size: -
d_call: -
j_call: TRBJ1-1
v_call: TRBV7-9
cdr3_aa: CASSLFGDNTEAFF
cdr3_nt: TGTGCCAGCAGCTTATTCGGAGATAACACTGAAGCTTTCTTT

clone_size: medium-sized
d_call: -
j_call: TRBJ2-1
v_call: TRBV24-1
cdr3_aa: CATSPPVGTDEQFF
cdr3_nt: TGTGCCACCTCCCCCCCGGTAGGGACCGATGAGCAGTTCTTC

clone_size: -
d_call: -
j_call: TRBJ2-1
v_call: TRBV10-3
cdr3_aa: CAIRPRRDRLHEQFF
cdr3_nt: TGTGCCATACGGCCTAGGCGGGATCGGTTGCATGAGCAGTTCTTC

clone_size: few
d_call: -
j_call: TRBJ2-1
v_call: TRBV19
cdr3_aa: CASSIWDNEQFF
cdr3_nt: TGTGCCAGTAGTATTTGGGACAATGAGCAGTTCTTC

clone_size: many
d_call: -
j_call: TRBJ1-1
v_call: TRBV6-2/TRBV6-3
cdr3_aa: CASSYGRVNTEAFF
cdr3_nt: TGTGCCAGCAGTTACGGCAGAGTGAACACTGAAGCTTTCTTT

clone_size: many
d_call: TRBD1
j_call: TRBJ2-2
v_call: TRBV28
cdr3_aa: CASRPPRDSGELFF
cdr3_nt: TGTGCCAGCAGGCCACCCCGGGACAGCGGGGAGCTGTTTTTT

clone_size: -
d_call: TRBD2
j_call: TRBJ2-5
v_call: TRBV5-6
cdr3_aa: CASALAGLMKTQYF
cdr3_nt: TGTGCCAGCGCCCTAGCGGGACTAATGAAGACCCAGTACTTC

clone_size: many
d_call: TRBD2
j_call: TRBJ2-1
v_call: TRBV10-2
cdr3_aa: CASDSGASYNEQFF
cdr3_nt: TGCGCCAGCGATAGCGGGGCCTCCTACAATGAGCAGTTCTTC

clone_size: -
d_call: -
j_call: TRBJ2-1
v_call: TRBV5-8
cdr3_aa: CASSPFNEQFF
cdr3_nt: TGTGCCAGCAGCCCCTTCAATGAGCAGTTCTTC

clone_size: -
d_call: TRBD2
j_call: TRBJ2-1
v_call: TRBV6-4
cdr3_aa: CASSDLGGDHNEQFF
cdr3_nt: TGTGCCAGCAGTGACTTGGGGGGGGACCACAATGAGCAGTTCTTC

clone_size: -
d_call: -
j_call: TRBJ1-2
v_call: TRBV4-1
cdr3_aa: CASSRGGSIPGIYGYTF
cdr3_nt: TGCGCCAGCAGCCGAGGAGGTTCTATACCTGGGATCTATGGCTACACCTTC

clone_size: few
d_call: -
j_call: TRBJ2-6
v_call: TRBV6-2/TRBV6-3
cdr3_aa: CASSPQESGANVLTF
cdr3_nt: TGTGCCAGCAGTCCCCAGGAGTCTGGGGCCAACGTCCTGACTTTC

clone_size: many
d_call: TRBD2
j_call: TRBJ2-1
v_call: TRBV24-1
cdr3_aa: CATGLAGSYNEQFF
cdr3_nt: TGTGCCACGGGACTAGCGGGCTCCTACAATGAGCAGTTCTTC

clone_size: -
d_call: -
j_call: TRBJ2-3
v_call: TRBV12-3/TRBV12-4
cdr3_aa: CAFCLGSLAPSTDTQYF
cdr3_nt: TGTGCCTTCTGTTTAGGCTCCCTAGCACCTAGCACAGATACGCAGTATTTT